This TCR beta chain emerged from a study of shared clonotypes between healthy human individuals. In its sample, this clone was seen a few times. Each subset's genomic DNA was split evenly across several immunoSEQ plates. Generated by immunoSEQ multiplex PCR, the TCRdb table keeps only in-frame clones and is missing some. The sample carries around 500,000 clones, less than 80% recorded once. CDR1 is LNHNV, CDR2 YYDKDF, per germline (reference sequence). The CDR3 spans 12 residues. The germline V and J ends were trimmed by 4 bases and 8 bases, with 9 bases remaining between them. The chain joins TRBV15 to TRBJ2-1; D not resolved. The sample taken for sequencing was PBMCs. This clonotype was obtained from a woman in her thirties or forties in good health. Some clones in this sample may be carry-over from other donors' samples. CDR3 amino acids: CATSKGRDEQFF. Written as DNA, the CDR3 is TGTGCCACCAGCAAGGGCCGGGATGAGCAGTTCTTC. The full variable domain, rest sourced from reference TRBV15 and TRBJ2-1, is DAMVIQNPRYQVTQFGKPVTLSCSQTLNHNVMYWYQQKSSQAPKLLFHYYDKDFNNEADTPDNFQSRRPNTSFCFLDIRSPGLGDTAMYLCATSKGRDEQFFGPGTRLTVL.